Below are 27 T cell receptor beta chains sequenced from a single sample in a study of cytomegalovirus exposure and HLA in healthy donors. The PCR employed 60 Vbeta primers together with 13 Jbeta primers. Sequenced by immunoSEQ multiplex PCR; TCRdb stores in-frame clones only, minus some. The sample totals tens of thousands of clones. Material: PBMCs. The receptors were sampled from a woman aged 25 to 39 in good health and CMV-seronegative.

CDR3 DNA sequence: TGTGCCAGCAGTGCGTCTAGCGGTACCTACGAGCAGTACTTC. It encodes CASSASSGTYEQYF. The rearrangement uses TRBV6-1 and TRBJ2-7, with 7 bases matching TRBD2. The germline gives CDR1 MNHNS, CDR2 SASEGT. V shed 4 bases, J shed 2 bases, and the junction held 5 bases outside the gene matches. The CDR3 has 14 residues.

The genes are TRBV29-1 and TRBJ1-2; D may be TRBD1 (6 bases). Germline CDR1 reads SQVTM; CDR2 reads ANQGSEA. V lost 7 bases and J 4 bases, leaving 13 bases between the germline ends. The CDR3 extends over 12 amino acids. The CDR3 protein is CSARKGGYGYTF. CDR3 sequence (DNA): TGCAGCGCCCGGAAAGGGGGCTATGGCTACACCTTC.

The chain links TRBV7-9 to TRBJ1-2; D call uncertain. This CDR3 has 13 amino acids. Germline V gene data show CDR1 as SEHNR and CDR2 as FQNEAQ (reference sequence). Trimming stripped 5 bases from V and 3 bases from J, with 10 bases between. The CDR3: CASSRGPHYGYTF. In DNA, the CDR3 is TGTGCCAGCAGCCGAGGGCCTCACTATGGCTACACCTTC.

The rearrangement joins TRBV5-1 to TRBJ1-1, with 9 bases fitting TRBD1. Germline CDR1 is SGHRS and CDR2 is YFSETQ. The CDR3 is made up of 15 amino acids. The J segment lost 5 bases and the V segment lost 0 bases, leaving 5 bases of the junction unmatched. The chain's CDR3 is CASSLEGQGLTEAFF. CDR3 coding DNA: TGCGCCAGCAGCTTGGAGGGACAGGGTTTAACTGAAGCTTTCTTT.

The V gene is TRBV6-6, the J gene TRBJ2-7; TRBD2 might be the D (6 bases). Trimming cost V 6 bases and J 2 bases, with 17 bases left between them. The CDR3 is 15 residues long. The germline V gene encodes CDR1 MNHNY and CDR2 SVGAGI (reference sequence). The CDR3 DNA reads TGTGCCAGCAGCGGAACGGGGGTTGGTACCTACGAGCAGTACTTC. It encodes CASSGTGVGTYEQYF.

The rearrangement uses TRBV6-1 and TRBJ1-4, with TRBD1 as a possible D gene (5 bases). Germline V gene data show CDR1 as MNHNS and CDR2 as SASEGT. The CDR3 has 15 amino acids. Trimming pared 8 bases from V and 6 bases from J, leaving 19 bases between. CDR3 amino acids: CASGPFRGRDEKLFF. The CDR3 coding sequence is TGTGCCAGCGGGCCCTTTAGGGGAAGAGATGAAAAACTGTTTTTT.

The chain's CDR3 is CASSETGQGAYEQYF. In DNA form, the CDR3 reads TGTGCCAGCAGTGAGACGGGGCAGGGGGCCTACGAGCAGTACTTC. J is TRBJ2-7 and V is TRBV6-1; 7 bases are a match to TRBD1. The CDR3 consists of 15 residues. Germline lookup yields CDR1 MNHNS and CDR2 SASEGT. Germline trimming cut 3 bases from V and 2 bases from J; bases unmatched to any gene: 7.

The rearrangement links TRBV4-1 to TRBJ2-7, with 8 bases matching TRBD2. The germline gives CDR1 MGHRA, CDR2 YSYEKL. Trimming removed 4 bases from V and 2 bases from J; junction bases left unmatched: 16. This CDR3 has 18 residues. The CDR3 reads CASSRVSGNSLKTYEQYF. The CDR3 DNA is TGCGCCAGCAGCCGAGTTAGCGGGAACTCCCTGAAAACCTACGAGCAGTACTTC.

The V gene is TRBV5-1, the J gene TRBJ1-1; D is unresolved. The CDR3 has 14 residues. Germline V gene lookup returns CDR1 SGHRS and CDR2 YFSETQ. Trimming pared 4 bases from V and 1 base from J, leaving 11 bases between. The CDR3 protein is CASSLAGRNTEAFF. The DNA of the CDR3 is TGCGCCAGCAGCCTCGCAGGAAGGAACACTGAAGCTTTCTTT.

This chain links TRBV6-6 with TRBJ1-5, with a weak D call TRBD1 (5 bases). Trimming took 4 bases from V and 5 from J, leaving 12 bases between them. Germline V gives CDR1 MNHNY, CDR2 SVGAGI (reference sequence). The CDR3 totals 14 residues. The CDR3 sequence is CASSSYPGYQPQHF. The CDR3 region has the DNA TGTGCCAGCAGTTCGTATCCAGGGTATCAGCCCCAGCATTTT.

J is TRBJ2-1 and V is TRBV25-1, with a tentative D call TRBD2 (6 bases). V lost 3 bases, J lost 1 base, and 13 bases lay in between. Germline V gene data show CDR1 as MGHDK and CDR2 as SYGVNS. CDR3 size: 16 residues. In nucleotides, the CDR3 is TGTGCCAGCAGTGACTCTAAGCGGGTATCCTACAATGAGCAGTTCTTC. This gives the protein CASSDSKRVSYNEQFF.

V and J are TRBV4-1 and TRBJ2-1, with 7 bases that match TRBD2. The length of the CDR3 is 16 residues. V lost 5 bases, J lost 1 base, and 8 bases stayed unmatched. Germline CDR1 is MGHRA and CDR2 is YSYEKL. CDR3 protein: CASSFRDSGSYNEQFF. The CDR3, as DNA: TGCGCCAGCAGCTTTCGGGATAGCGGGTCCTACAATGAGCAGTTCTTC.

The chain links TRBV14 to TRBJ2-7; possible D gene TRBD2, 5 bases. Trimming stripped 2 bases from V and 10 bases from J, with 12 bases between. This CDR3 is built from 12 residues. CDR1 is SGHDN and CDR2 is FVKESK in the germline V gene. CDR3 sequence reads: CASSQSPGNQYF. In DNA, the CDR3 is TGTGCCAGCAGCCAATCCCCGGGGAATCAGTACTTC.

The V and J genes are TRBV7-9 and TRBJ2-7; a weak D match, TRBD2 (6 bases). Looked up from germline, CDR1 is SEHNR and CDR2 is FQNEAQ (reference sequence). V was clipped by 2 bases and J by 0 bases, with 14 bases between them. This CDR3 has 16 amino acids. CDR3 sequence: CASSLISGGGSYEQYF. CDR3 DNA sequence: TGTGCCAGCAGCTTAATTTCCGGGGGTGGCTCCTACGAGCAGTACTTC.

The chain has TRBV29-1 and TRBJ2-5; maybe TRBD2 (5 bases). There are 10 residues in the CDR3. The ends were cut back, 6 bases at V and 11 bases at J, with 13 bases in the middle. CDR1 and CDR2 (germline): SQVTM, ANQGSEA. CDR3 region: CSVRTSQQYF. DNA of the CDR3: TGCAGCGTCCGGACTTCACAGCAGTACTTC.

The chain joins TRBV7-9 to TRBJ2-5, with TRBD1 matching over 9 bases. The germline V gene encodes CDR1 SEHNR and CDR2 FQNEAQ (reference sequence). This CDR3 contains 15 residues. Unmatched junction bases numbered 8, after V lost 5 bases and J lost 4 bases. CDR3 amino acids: CASSPRTGAIETQYF. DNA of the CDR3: TGTGCCAGCAGCCCCCGGACAGGGGCGATAGAGACCCAGTACTTC.

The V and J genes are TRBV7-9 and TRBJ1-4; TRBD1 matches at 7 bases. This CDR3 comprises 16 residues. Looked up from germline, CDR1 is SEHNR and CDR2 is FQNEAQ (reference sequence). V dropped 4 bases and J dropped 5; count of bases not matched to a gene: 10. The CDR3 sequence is CASSSGGTFANEKLFF. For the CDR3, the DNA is TGTGCCAGCAGCTCAGGGGGGACTTTTGCCAATGAAAAACTGTTTTTT.

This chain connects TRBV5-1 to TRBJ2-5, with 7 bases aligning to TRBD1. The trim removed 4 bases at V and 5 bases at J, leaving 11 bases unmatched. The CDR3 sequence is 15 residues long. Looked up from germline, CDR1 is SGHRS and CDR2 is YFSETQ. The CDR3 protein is CASSQGQTIWETQYF. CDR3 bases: TGCGCCAGCAGCCAGGGACAGACCATATGGGAGACCCAGTACTTC.

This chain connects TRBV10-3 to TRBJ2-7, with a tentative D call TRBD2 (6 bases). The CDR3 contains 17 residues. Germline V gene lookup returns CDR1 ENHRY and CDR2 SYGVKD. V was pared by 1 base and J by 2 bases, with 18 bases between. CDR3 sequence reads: CAISEFALFGGPYEQYF. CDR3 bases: TGTGCCATCAGTGAGTTCGCCCTCTTCGGGGGACCCTACGAGCAGTACTTC.

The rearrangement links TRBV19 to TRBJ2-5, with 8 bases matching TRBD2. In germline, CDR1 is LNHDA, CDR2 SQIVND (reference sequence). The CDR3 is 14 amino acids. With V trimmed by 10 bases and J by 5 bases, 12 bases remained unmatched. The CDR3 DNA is TGTGCCACCTCGACGGGGGGGAGTGGGGAGACCCAGTACTTC. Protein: CATSTGGSGETQYF.

The CDR3 is CASSLGLVSVNYTF. The CDR3 nucleotides read TGTGCCAGCAGCTTGGGATTGGTCTCGGTCAACTACACCTTC. The chain recombines TRBV5-6 with TRBJ1-2, with unresolved D. The germline V gene encodes CDR1 SGHDT and CDR2 YYEEEE. The V end was cut by 0 bases, the J end by 10 bases, with 16 bases between. The CDR3 consists of 14 residues.

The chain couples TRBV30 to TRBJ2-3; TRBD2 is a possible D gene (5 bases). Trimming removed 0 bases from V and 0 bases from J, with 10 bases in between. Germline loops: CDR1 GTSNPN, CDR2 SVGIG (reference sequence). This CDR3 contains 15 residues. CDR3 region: CAWSVRGTSTDTQYF. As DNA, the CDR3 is TGTGCCTGGAGTGTTCGGGGAACTAGCACAGATACGCAGTATTTT.

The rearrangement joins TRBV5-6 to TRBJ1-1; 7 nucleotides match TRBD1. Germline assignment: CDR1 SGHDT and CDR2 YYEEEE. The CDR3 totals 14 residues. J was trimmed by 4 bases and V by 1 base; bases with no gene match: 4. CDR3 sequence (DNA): TGTGCCAGCAGCTTGAGGCCAGGGGGCACTGAAGCTTTCTTT. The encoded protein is CASSLRPGGTEAFF. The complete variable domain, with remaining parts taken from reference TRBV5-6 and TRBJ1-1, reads DAGVTQSPTHLIKTRGQQVTLRCSPKSGHDTVSWYQQALGQGPQFIFQYYEEEERQRGNFPDRFSGHQFPNYSSELNVNALLLGDSALYLCASSLRPGGTEAFFGQGTRLTVV.

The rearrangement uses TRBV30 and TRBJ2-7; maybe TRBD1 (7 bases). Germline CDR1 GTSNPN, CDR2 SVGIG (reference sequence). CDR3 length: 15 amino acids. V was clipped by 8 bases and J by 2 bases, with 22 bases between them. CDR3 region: CAGTQTGTAAYEQYF. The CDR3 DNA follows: TGTGCCGGGACTCAAACCGGGACAGCAGCCTACGAGCAGTACTTC. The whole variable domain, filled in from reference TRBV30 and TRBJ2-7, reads SQTIHQWPATLVQPVGSPLSLECTVEGTSNPNLYWYRQAAGRGLQLLFYSVGIGQISSEVPQNLSASRPQDRQFILSSKKLLLSDSGFYLCAGTQTGTAAYEQYFGPGTRLTVT.

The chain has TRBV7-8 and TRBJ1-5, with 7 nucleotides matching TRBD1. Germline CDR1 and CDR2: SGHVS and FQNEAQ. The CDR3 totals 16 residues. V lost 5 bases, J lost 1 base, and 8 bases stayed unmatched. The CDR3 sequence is CASSRETGWSNQPQHF. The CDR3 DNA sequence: TGTGCCAGCAGCCGAGAGACAGGGTGGAGCAATCAGCCCCAGCATTTT.

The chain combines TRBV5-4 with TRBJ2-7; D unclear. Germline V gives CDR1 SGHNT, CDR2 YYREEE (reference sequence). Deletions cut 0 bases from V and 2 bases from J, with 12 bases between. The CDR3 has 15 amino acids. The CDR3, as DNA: TGTGCCAGCAGCTTGGCTGGGCAGGCACCCTACGAGCAGTACTTC. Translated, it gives CASSLAGQAPYEQYF.

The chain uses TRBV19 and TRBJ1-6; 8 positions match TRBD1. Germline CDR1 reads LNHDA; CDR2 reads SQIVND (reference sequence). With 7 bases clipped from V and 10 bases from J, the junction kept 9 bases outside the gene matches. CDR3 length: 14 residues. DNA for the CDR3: TGTGCCAGTACCGTCGGACAGGGCGCCTCACCCCTCCACTTT. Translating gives CASTVGQGASPLHF.